What follows are 27 T cell receptor beta chains derived from one specimen sequenced in a study of blood T cell repertoires in COVID-19. Measured with immunoSEQ multiplex PCR; TCRdb has only the in-frame clones, and not every one. The sample consists of over 30,000 clones, approximately 89% of them appearing once. The sample comprised peripheral blood. The receptors were sampled from a human donor in a cohort sampled during active COVID-19.

CDR3 sequence (DNA): TGTGCCAGCAGCGTAATCCCTTCCCATGAGCAGTTCTTC. Protein sequence: CASSVIPSHEQFF. The chain recombines TRBV9 with TRBJ2-1; D call uncertain. This CDR3 region has 13 residues. Germline assignment: CDR1 SGDLS and CDR2 YYNGEE. Trimming left V 1 base short and J 8 bases short, with 10 bases between.

This clone was seen just once. The rearrangement joins TRBV28 to TRBJ2-1; 8 bases are shared with TRBD1. Germline lookup yields CDR1 MDHEN and CDR2 SYDVKM. J lost 4 bases, V lost 5 bases, and 4 bases had no gene match. The CDR3 has 14 amino acids. CDR3 nucleotide sequence: TGTGCCAGCAGTCCCCGGACAGGGTACAATGAGCAGTTCTTC. Translation: CASSPRTGYNEQFF.

The chain uses TRBV30 and TRBJ1-2; 10 positions match TRBD1. The CDR3 sequence is 14 residues long. With V trimmed by 1 base and J by 7 bases, 6 bases remained unmatched. Germline assignment: CDR1 GTSNPN and CDR2 SVGIG (reference sequence). This CDR3 reads CAWSGRQGARGYTF. CDR3 nucleotide sequence: TGTGCCTGGAGTGGGAGACAGGGGGCTCGTGGCTACACCTTC.

The chain joins TRBV28 to TRBJ2-6; 7 bases fit TRBD1. This CDR3 has 16 residues. Looked up from germline, CDR1 is MDHEN and CDR2 is SYDVKM. With 6 bases clipped from V and 4 bases from J, the junction kept 9 bases outside the gene matches. For the CDR3, the DNA is TGTGCCAGCAGGCCGACAGGGCCGCAGGGGGCCAACGTCCTGACTTTC. Translating it yields CASRPTGPQGANVLTF.

This clone turned up a few times. The chain combines TRBV5-4 with TRBJ2-2, with 8 bases lining up with TRBD1. Germline trimming cut 3 bases from V and 5 bases from J; bases unmatched to any gene: 6. This CDR3 is 15 amino acids long. Germline values: CDR1 SGHNT, CDR2 YYREEE (reference sequence). This CDR3 is CASSSKTGETGELFF. For the CDR3, the DNA is TGTGCCAGCAGCTCGAAGACAGGGGAGACCGGGGAGCTGTTTTTT.

The V gene is TRBV5-1, the J gene TRBJ2-3, with D uncertain. CDR1 SGHRS and CDR2 YFSETQ come from the germline V gene. The V end lost 0 bases, the J end lost 6 bases, and 8 bases lay between the germline ends. The CDR3 loop spans 13 amino acids. CDR3 amino acids: CASSLGVGDTQYF. CDR3 DNA sequence: TGCGCCAGCAGCTTGGGTGTCGGGGATACGCAGTATTTT.

In regard to this clone: Relative to the germline gene, one junction end is altered; a read error may explain this. The rearrangement links TRBV15 to TRBJ1-1; 7 bases fit TRBD1. Germline CDR1 LNHNV, CDR2 YYDKDF (reference sequence). The CDR3 runs to 15 residues. The DNA for the CDR3 is TGTGCCACCAGCAGAGCAGCCGGGACAGTCCACCCCGAGGCCTTT. Its translation: CATSRAAGTVHPEAF.

The genes are TRBV4-2 and TRBJ1-1, with no clear D. V shed 0 bases and J shed 2 bases, with 19 bases lying between them. The CDR3 length is 18 residues. Germline lookup yields CDR1 LGHNA and CDR2 YNFKEQ. The CDR3 sequence is CASSQDSAGLGYNTEAFF. The DNA for the CDR3 is TGTGCCAGCAGCCAAGATAGCGCCGGGCTGGGTTATAACACTGAAGCTTTCTTT.

The rearrangement joins TRBV18 to TRBJ1-5; D might be TRBD1 (5 bases). The CDR3 extends over 16 amino acids. V lost 0 bases and J 4 bases, leaving 13 bases between the germline ends. Germline V gene data show CDR1 as KGHSH and CDR2 as LQKENI. The CDR3 nucleotides are TGTGCCAGCTCACCACCCGCCAGGGCGGGAAATCAGCCCCAGCATTTT. Translation: CASSPPARAGNQPQHF.

DNA for the CDR3: TGCGCCAGCAGCCGAGAATTGAGGTATGGCTACACCTTC. Protein sequence: CASSRELRYGYTF. This sequence joins TRBV4-1 and TRBJ1-2, with no clear D. V was trimmed by 4 bases and J by 5 bases, leaving 11 bases between them. The CDR3 spans 13 residues. CDR1 is MGHRA, CDR2 YSYEKL, per germline.

The chain recombines TRBV11-2 with TRBJ2-2, with 7 bases lining up with TRBD1. Looked up from germline, CDR1 is SGHAT and CDR2 is FQNNGV. The CDR3 is 16 amino acids. J gave up 6 bases and V 5 bases, and 12 bases lay outside the gene matches. The chain's CDR3 is CASSLTGSNLAGELFF. Written as DNA, the CDR3 is TGTGCCAGCAGCCTGACAGGGAGCAATCTCGCCGGGGAGCTGTTTTTT.

This chain connects TRBV6-5 to TRBJ1-5; 10 bases agree with TRBD1. The CDR3 consists of 14 residues. CDR1 is MNHEY, CDR2 SVGAGI, per germline. The ends lost 6 bases at V and 2 bases at J; junction bases unmatched: 1. CDR3 loop: CASRTGGRNQPQHF. The CDR3, as DNA: TGTGCCAGCAGGACAGGGGGCCGCAATCAGCCCCAGCATTTT.

The chain links TRBV7-2 to TRBJ2-3, with TRBD2 as a possible D gene (5 bases). The CDR3 extends over 17 amino acids. The germline V gene encodes CDR1 SGHTA and CDR2 FQGNSA. The V and J ends lost 7 bases and 2 bases respectively, with 22 bases between them. CDR3 residues: CASIPTGRLINTDTQYF. CDR3 in DNA: TGTGCCAGCATCCCAACGGGGAGACTAATTAACACAGATACGCAGTATTTT.

This rearrangement joins TRBV4-3 to TRBJ2-7; 7 bases fit TRBD1. V shed 2 bases, J shed 2 bases, and the junction held 6 bases outside the gene matches. The CDR3 is 15 amino acids. Germline V gives CDR1 LGHNA, CDR2 YSLEER. The CDR3 DNA is TGCGCCAGCAGCCAAAGCAGGGACAGAACCTACGAGCAGTACTTC. This encodes CASSQSRDRTYEQYF.

The chain carries TRBV10-3 and TRBJ2-5; 7 bases fit TRBD1. This CDR3 is built from 14 residues. V lost 4 bases to trimming and J lost 2 bases; unmatched junction nucleotides: 4. CDR1 and CDR2 (germline): ENHRY, SYGVKD. The CDR3 nucleotides are TGTGCCATCAGTGTCGGCAGGGGGCAAGAGACCCAGTACTTC. This gives the protein CAISVGRGQETQYF.

J is TRBJ1-2 and V is TRBV19, with D unclear. V lost 7 bases, J lost 0 bases, and 9 bases lay in between. Germline assignment: CDR1 LNHDA and CDR2 SQIVND (reference sequence). This CDR3 has 13 amino acids. In DNA form, the CDR3 reads TGTGCCAGTATGTCGGGGTCTAACTATGGCTACACCTTC. Its translation: CASMSGSNYGYTF. Full variable domain (remainder filled in from reference TRBV19 and TRBJ1-2): DGGITQSPKYLFRKEGQNVTLSCEQNLNHDAMYWYRQDPGQGLRLIYYSQIVNDFQKGDIAEGYSVSREKKESFPLTVTSAQKNPTAFYLCASMSGSNYGYTFGSGTRLTVV.

V gene TRBV7-9 combines with J gene TRBJ2-7, with D perhaps TRBD1 (7 bases). The CDR3 contains 16 residues. Trimming shortened V by 5 bases and J by 2 bases, and 19 bases separated the two germline ends. Germline V gene data show CDR1 as SEHNR and CDR2 as FQNEAQ (reference sequence). The CDR3 DNA follows: TGTGCCAGCAGCCAGCGGGTCACAGGGGATACCTACGAGCAGTACTTC. This sequence encodes CASSQRVTGDTYEQYF.

CDR3 residues: CASSPQEGPNYGYTF. The CDR3 DNA reads as TGTGCCAGCTCACCACAGGAGGGTCCTAACTATGGCTACACCTTC. The V gene is TRBV18, the J gene TRBJ1-2; no firm D call. This CDR3 spans 15 amino acids. The germline V gene has CDR1 KGHSH and CDR2 LQKENI. V lost 1 base and J lost 0, with 9 bases in between. Based on the CDR3 plus reference TRBV18 and TRBJ1-2, the full variable domain is NAGVMQNPRHLVRRRGQEARLRCSPMKGHSHVYWYRQLPEEGLKFMVYLQKENIIDESGMPKERFSAEFPKEGPSILRIQQVVRGDSAAYFCASSPQEGPNYGYTFGSGTRLTVV.

V gene TRBV5-1 combines with J gene TRBJ2-2; 9 bases align to TRBD1. There are 16 residues in the CDR3. Germline V CDR1 and CDR2: SGHRS, YFSETQ. With 1 base clipped from V and 4 bases from J, the junction kept 5 bases outside the gene matches. The CDR3 DNA follows: TGCGCCAGCAGCTTGCCCGGGACAGGGAGCACCGGGGAGCTGTTTTTT. This gives the protein CASSLPGTGSTGELFF.

This clone appeared once. V usage is TRBV10-3 and J usage is TRBJ1-1; 9 positions agree with TRBD1. This CDR3 is 13 amino acids long. Germline-derived CDR1 and CDR2 are ENHRY and SYGVKD. J lost 0 bases, V lost 9 bases, and 2 bases had no gene match. CDR3 in DNA: TGTGCCATTGGGGACAGGGTGAACACTGAAGCTTTCTTT. Translation: CAIGDRVNTEAFF.

The chain carries TRBV7-2 and TRBJ2-3, with 9 bases matching TRBD2. CDR3 length: 17 amino acids. The germline gives CDR1 SGHTA, CDR2 FQGNSA. After removal of 5 bases from V and 4 bases from J, the junction contained 13 bases not matched to a gene. The CDR3: CASSLKGAGGPSDTQYF. CDR3 nucleotides: TGTGCCAGCAGCCTAAAGGGCGCGGGAGGGCCATCAGATACGCAGTATTTT.

The chain is built from TRBV24-1 and TRBJ2-3; a weak D match, TRBD1 (7 bases). The V end lost 1 base, the J end lost 5 bases, and 15 bases lay between the germline ends. Germline assignment: CDR1 KGHDR and CDR2 SFDVKD. The CDR3 runs 16 residues. The CDR3 DNA is TGTGCCACCAGTGATTTCGCGACAGGGAGGATAGATACGCAGTATTTT. This gives the protein CATSDFATGRIDTQYF.

The rearrangement joins TRBV12-3 or TRBV12-4 to TRBJ2-1; no definite D call. Trimming removed 5 bases from V and 8 bases from J, with 13 bases in between. The CDR3 length is 13 residues. The CDR3 sequence is CASSPRILDEQFF. In DNA, the CDR3 is TGTGCCAGCAGTCCGCGAATCTTGGATGAGCAGTTCTTC.

The chain combines TRBV7-2 with TRBJ2-7; the match to TRBD1 covers 12 bases. The CDR3 is 16 amino acids. Germline lookup yields CDR1 SGHTA and CDR2 FQGNSA. Trimming cost V 1 base and J 2 bases; bases outside gene matches: 3. In DNA form, the CDR3 reads TGTGCCAGCAGCTTAGATGGGACAGGGGGCACCTACGAGCAGTACTTC. This encodes CASSLDGTGGTYEQYF.

This clone was counted a single time. This chain uses TRBV6-5 with TRBJ2-7, with a tentative D call TRBD1 (5 bases). V was trimmed by 0 bases and J by 0 bases, leaving 12 bases between them. The CDR3 contains 16 residues. Germline V CDR1 and CDR2: MNHEY, SVGAGI. CDR3 DNA: TGTGCCAGCAGTTACTCGACAGAGTTCAGCTCCTACGAGCAGTACTTC. It encodes CASSYSTEFSSYEQYF.

J is TRBJ2-7 and V is TRBV2, with D perhaps TRBD2 (5 bases). Trimming took 6 bases from V and 1 from J, leaving 13 bases between them. Germline V CDR1 and CDR2: SNHLY, FYNNEI. This CDR3 contains 14 residues. CDR3 sequence (DNA): TGTGCCAGCAGATACCTAGCCTCGTCCTACGAGCAGTACTTC. Its translation is CASRYLASSYEQYF.

J is TRBJ1-6 and V is TRBV7-8; possibly TRBD1 for D (6 bases). Germline V gives CDR1 SGHVS, CDR2 FQNEAQ. The CDR3 is made up of 16 amino acids. Trimming pared 4 bases from V and 7 bases from J, leaving 17 bases between. The CDR3 protein is CASSSYRAPGNSPLHF. CDR3 coding DNA: TGTGCCAGCAGCTCATACAGGGCCCCAGGGAATTCACCCCTCCACTTT.